This T cell receptor beta chain was retrieved from a study of T-cell memory formation after mild COVID-19. Study results and caveats: Researchers report contracting CD4+ clones mostly in CM and EM, with CD8+ clones in EMRA.

The CDR3 extends over 14 amino acids. The V gene lost 1 base and the J gene lost 5 bases, with 11 bases spanning the gap. Germline CDR1 and CDR2: SGHTA and FQGNSA. This clonotype has just a few counts. Its matching antigen is unknown. TCRdb processed the 5' RACE reads anew with MiXCR; each CDR3 protein has one entry. This repertoire shows roughly 190,000 distinct CDR3 sequences, 10% found once; its top ten account for around 2.9%. The V gene is TRBV7-2, the J gene TRBJ1-1, with unresolved D. The sequencing sample was made of PBMCs or a T cell subset sorted from them (not recorded which). The receptor was isolated from a man younger than 35 who had mild COVID-19 (a few samples of this study predate the infection). Cell type and time point are not known. The CDR3 reads CASSLVLAATEAFF. The DNA of the CDR3 is TGTGCCAGCAGCTTAGTTTTGGCTGCTACTGAAGCTTTCTTT.